This record covers a single T cell receptor beta chain. The target antigen is unknown. These data belong to a study of shared clonotypes between healthy human individuals. Looking at the study overall: Per-donor plates numbered three CD4 naive, three CD4 memory, two CD8 naive and one CD8 memory. Notes on the study in general: Exclusively blood specimens were collected; tissue repertoires likely differ.

The repertoire was sequenced with immunoSEQ multiplex PCR; TCRdb's copy has only in-frame clones and lacks some. The data contain millions of clones, approximately 93% of them singletons. Sequencing used naive CD4+ T cells from PBMCs. Sample subset: CD45RA+ positively selected. The TCR sequence derives from a man between 18 and 35 years old in good health. Some clones in this sample may be carry-over from other donors' samples.

DNA of the CDR3: TGTGCCAGCACCTTGGACAGGACCCTGAACACTGAAGCTTTCTTT. It yields the protein CASTLDRTLNTEAFF. The chain is built from TRBV7-8 and TRBJ1-1; 7 bases map to TRBD1. Germline CDR1 SGHVS, CDR2 FQNEAQ. The V and J ends lost 7 bases and 0 bases, in that order; junction bases with no gene match: 8. The CDR3 consists of 15 residues.